The next 10 T cell receptor beta chains were all read from a single sample in a study of blood T cell repertoires in COVID-19. The data were produced by immunoSEQ multiplex PCR, yet TCRdb's version contains in-frame clones alone and is incomplete. The data contain 40,000 to 55,000 clones, roughly 89% of them singletons. The sample was peripheral blood. The receptors originated from a woman older than 75 with acute or convalescent COVID-19.

A word on this clone: Different DNA sequences within this sample yield the same CDR3. This rearrangement joins TRBV9 to TRBJ2-3, with 14 bases that match TRBD2. The CDR3 is 16 amino acids. The J segment lost 4 bases and the V segment lost 2 bases, leaving 3 bases of the junction unmatched. The V gene's germline CDR1 is SGDLS and CDR2 YYNGEE. Here the CDR3 reads CASSVGTSGGADTQYF. In nucleotides, the CDR3 is TGTGCCAGCAGCGTCGGGACTAGCGGGGGAGCAGATACGCAGTATTTT.

This clone occurred once. The chain has TRBV28 and TRBJ1-5; 7 bases are a match to TRBD1. Looked up from germline, CDR1 is MDHEN and CDR2 is SYDVKM. V gave up 6 bases and J gave up 0 bases; unmatched junction bases: 11. This CDR3 spans 17 amino acids. CDR3 coding DNA: TGTGCCAGCAGCCGACATGGGACAGTTTATAGCAATCAGCCCCAGCATTTT. Its protein is CASSRHGTVYSNQPQHF.

This clone has more than one count but fewer than ten. J is TRBJ2-2 and V is TRBV6-6; 7 nucleotides align to TRBD2. The CDR3 is 15 amino acids. Germline V gene data show CDR1 as MNHNY and CDR2 as SVGAGI (reference sequence). V shed 2 bases and J 7 bases; nucleotides not matched to a gene: 7. The CDR3 spells CASSYRGDLGGELFF. Here the CDR3 DNA reads TGTGCCAGCAGTTACCGGGGGGACCTCGGCGGGGAGCTGTTTTTT.

The V call is TRBV5-1, the J call TRBJ1-6; unclear D gene. Trimming removed 0 bases from V and 6 bases from J, with 4 bases in between. Germline V gene sequence: CDR1 SGHRS, CDR2 YFSETQ. This CDR3 contains 13 residues. The CDR3 coding sequence is TGCGCCAGCAGCTTGGACAGTAATTCACCCCTCCACTTT. Translated, it gives CASSLDSNSPLHF.

V is TRBV4-1 and J is TRBJ2-3; 9 bases agree with TRBD2. Per germline, CDR1 MGHRA and CDR2 YSYEKL. V lost 0 bases, J lost 4 bases, and 8 bases stayed unmatched. The CDR3 has 17 amino acids. DNA of the CDR3: TGCGCCAGCAGCCAAGAGTGGGCGGGGGGGCTCGCAGATACGCAGTATTTT. It codes for CASSQEWAGGLADTQYF.

The chain uses TRBV4-1 and TRBJ1-2, with TRBD1 identical over 8 bases. V dropped 2 bases and J dropped 6; count of bases not matched to a gene: 5. Germline assignment: CDR1 MGHRA and CDR2 YSYEKL. The CDR3 is 14 residues long. CDR3 loop: CASSQLTGGDGYTF. The CDR3 DNA sequence: TGCGCCAGCAGCCAACTTACAGGGGGGGATGGCTACACCTTC.

This clone was counted once. This CDR3 is CASSPLPGQDPSNYGYTF. DNA for the CDR3: TGTGCCAGCTCACCACTGCCGGGACAGGACCCTTCTAACTATGGCTACACCTTC. This chain connects TRBV18 to TRBJ1-2; TRBD1 aligns across 8 bases. CDR1 KGHSH and CDR2 LQKENI come from the germline V gene. The V and J ends lost 1 base and 0 bases, in that order; junction bases with no gene match: 10. The CDR3 has 18 amino acids.

The genes are TRBV10-3 and TRBJ1-1; D is possibly TRBD1 (5 bases). The V and J ends lost 5 bases and 1 base respectively, with 8 bases between them. The CDR3 contains 13 residues. Looked up from germline, CDR1 is ENHRY and CDR2 is SYGVKD. The CDR3 loop is CAISPDRNTEAFF. The CDR3 DNA reads as TGTGCCATCAGTCCTGACAGGAACACTGAAGCTTTCTTT.

The rearrangement uses TRBV21-1 and TRBJ2-2; TRBD2, the table's D call, was not compared with the DNA. TRBV21-1 is noted as a pseudogene. This CDR3 comprises 13 residues. The DNA for the CDR3 is TGTGCCAGCAGCAAAGCGAGGGCCGGGGAGCTGTTTTTT. This translates into CASSKARAGELFF.

This clone was detected only a few times. V gene TRBV6-1 combines with J gene TRBJ1-5; D might be TRBD1 (5 bases). Germline lookup yields CDR1 MNHNS and CDR2 SASEGT. The CDR3 is 19 residues long. With 1 base removed from V and 4 bases from J, the gap between germline ends came to 23 bases. CDR3 sequence reads: CASSEGASQGFGLNQPQHF. The CDR3 coding sequence is TGTGCCAGCAGTGAAGGAGCATCCCAGGGATTTGGGCTTAATCAGCCCCAGCATTTT.